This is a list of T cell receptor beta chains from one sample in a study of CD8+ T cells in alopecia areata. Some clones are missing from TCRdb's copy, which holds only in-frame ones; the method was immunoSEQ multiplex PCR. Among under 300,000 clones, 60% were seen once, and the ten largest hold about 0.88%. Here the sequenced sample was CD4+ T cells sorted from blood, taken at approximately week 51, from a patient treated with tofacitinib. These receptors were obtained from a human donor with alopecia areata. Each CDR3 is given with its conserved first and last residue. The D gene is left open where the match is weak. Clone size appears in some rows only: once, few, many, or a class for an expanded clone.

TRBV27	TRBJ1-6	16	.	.	CASSLFGRNYNSPLHF	TGTGCCAGCAGTTTATTCGGCAGAAACTATAATTCACCCCTCCACTTT
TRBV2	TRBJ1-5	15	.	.	CASSAYSGNYQPQHF	TGTGCCAGCAGTGCTTATTCGGGGAACTATCAGCCCCAGCATTTT
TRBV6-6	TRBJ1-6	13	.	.	CASSYSSNSPLHF	TGTGCCAGCAGTTACTCTAGTAATTCACCCCTCCACTTT
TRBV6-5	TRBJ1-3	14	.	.	CASSRSESGNTIYF	TGTGCCAGCAGTCGATCGGAATCTGGAAACACCATATATTTT
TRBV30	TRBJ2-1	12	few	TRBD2	CAGLAGGGLRFF	TGTGCCGGGCTAGCGGGGGGTGGTCTTAGGTTCTTC
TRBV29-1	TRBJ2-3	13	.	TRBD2	CSVLGLVTDTQYF	TGCAGCGTACTGGGACTAGTAACAGATACGCAGTATTTT
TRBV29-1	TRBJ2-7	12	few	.	CSVGAPDYEQYF	TGCAGCGTTGGGGCTCCCGATTACGAGCAGTACTTC
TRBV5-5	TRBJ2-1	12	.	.	CASSDLYNEQFF	TGTGCCAGCTCGGACTTATACAATGAGCAGTTCTTC
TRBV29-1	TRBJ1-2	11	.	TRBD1	CSVGQGGGYTF	TGCAGCGTTGGACAGGGTGGCGGCTACACCTTC
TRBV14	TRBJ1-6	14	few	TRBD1	CASSLDRGNSPLHF	TGTGCCAGCAGCCTGGACAGGGGCAATTCACCCCTCCACTTT
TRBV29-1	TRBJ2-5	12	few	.	CSILGVVETQYF	TGCAGCATACTGGGGGTGGTAGAGACCCAGTACTTC
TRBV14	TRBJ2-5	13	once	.	CASSQDGPGTQYF	TGTGCCAGCAGCCAAGATGGCCCCGGGACCCAGTACTTC
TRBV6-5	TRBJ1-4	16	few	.	CASSYSRLSRNEKLFF	TGTGCCAGCAGTTACTCTCGACTCAGTCGTAATGAAAAACTGTTTTTT
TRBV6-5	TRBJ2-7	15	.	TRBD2	CASTPSGAIAYEQYF	TGTGCCAGCACTCCGAGCGGGGCAATCGCCTACGAGCAGTACTTC
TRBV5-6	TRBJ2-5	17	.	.	CASSFLRRGDRGETQYF	TGTGCCAGCAGCTTTTTACGGAGAGGAGATAGGGGCGAGACCCAGTACTTC
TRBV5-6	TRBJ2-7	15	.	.	CASSNIGTSSYEQYF	TGTGCCAGCAGCAATATCGGGACCAGCTCCTACGAGCAGTACTTC
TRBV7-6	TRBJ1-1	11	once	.	CAPQTDTEAFF	TGTGCCCCCCAGACTGACACTGAAGCTTTCTTT
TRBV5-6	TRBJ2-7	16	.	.	CASSSAGSRVSYEQYF	TGTGCCAGCAGTTCTGCCGGGTCCAGAGTCTCCTACGAGCAGTACTTC
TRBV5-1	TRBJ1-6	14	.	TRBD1	CASSLTGDDSPLHF	TGCGCCAGCAGCTTGACAGGGGACGATTCACCCCTCCACTTT
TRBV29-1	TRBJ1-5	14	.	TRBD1	CSVLTDRGNQPQHF	TGCAGCGTCCTGACAGACAGGGGGAATCAGCCCCAGCATTTT
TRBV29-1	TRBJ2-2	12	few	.	CSVRRSTGELFF	TGCAGCGTACGGCGGAGCACCGGGGAGCTGTTTTTT
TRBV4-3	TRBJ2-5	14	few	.	CASSQNAGEETQYF	TGCGCCAGCAGCCAAAACGCAGGGGAAGAGACCCAGTACTTC
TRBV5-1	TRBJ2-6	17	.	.	CASSLGTAFSGANVLTF	TGCGCCAGCAGCTTGGGGACAGCCTTCTCTGGGGCCAACGTCCTGACTTTC
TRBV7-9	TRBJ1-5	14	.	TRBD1	CASSTTGDNQPQHF	TGTGCCAGCAGCACTACAGGGGACAATCAGCCCCAGCATTTT
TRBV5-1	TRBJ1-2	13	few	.	CASSADSYYGYTF	TGCGCCAGCAGCGCTGACAGCTACTATGGCTACACCTTC
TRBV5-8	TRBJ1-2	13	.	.	CASSLADVGGYTF	TGTGCCAGCAGCTTGGCCGATGTTGGTGGCTACACCTTC
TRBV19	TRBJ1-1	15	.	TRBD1	CASSVRTGFYTEAFF	TGTGCCAGTAGTGTTCGGACAGGGTTCTACACTGAAGCTTTCTTT
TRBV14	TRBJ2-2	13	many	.	CASSQVPGGELFF	TGTGCCAGCAGCCAAGTTCCGGGCGGGGAGCTGTTTTTT
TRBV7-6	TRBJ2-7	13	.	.	CASSLSWIHEQYF	TGTGCCAGCAGCTTATCATGGATCCACGAGCAGTACTTC
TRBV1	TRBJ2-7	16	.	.	CTSSLSEGQSSYEQYF	TGCACCAGCAGCCTCAGCGAGGGGCAATCCTCCTACGAGCAGTACTTC
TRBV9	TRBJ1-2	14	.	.	CASSFSDSSYGYTF	TGTGCCAGCAGCTTTTCGGACAGTAGTTATGGCTACACCTTC
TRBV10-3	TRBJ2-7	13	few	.	CAISEVANYEQYF	TGTGCCATCAGTGAGGTTGCCAACTACGAGCAGTACTTC
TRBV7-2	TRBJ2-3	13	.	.	CASSWSYTDTQYF	TGTGCCAGCAGCTGGAGTTATACAGATACGCAGTATTTT
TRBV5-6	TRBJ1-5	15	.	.	CASSSRVGLGQPQHF	TGTGCCAGCAGCTCGAGGGTGGGCCTGGGGCAGCCCCAGCATTTT
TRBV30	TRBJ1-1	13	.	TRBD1	CAWDKWTGEIAFF	TGTGCCTGGGATAAGTGGACAGGGGAGATAGCTTTCTTT
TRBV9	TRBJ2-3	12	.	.	CASSVESSPQYF	TGTGCCAGCAGCGTAGAGAGCTCGCCGCAGTATTTT